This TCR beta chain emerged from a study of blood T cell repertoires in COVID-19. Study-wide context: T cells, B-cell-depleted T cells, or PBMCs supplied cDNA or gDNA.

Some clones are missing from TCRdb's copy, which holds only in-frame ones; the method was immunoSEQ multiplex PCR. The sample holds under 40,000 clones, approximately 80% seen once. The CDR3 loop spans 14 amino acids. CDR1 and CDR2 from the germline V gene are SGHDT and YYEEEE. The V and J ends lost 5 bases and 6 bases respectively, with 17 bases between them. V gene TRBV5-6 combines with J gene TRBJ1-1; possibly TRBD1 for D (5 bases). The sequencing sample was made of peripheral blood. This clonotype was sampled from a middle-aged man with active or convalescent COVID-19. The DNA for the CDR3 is TGTGCCAGCAGGGGGCGGGGAGGGCTTCCTGAAGCTTTCTTT. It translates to CASRGRGGLPEAFF.